The present entry profiles one TCR beta chain with its context. The data are from a study of a mutant IDH1 vaccine in newly diagnosed glioma. Study context: Patients got radiotherapy, temozolomide, or both beforehand, and most got both.

Method: immunoSEQ multiplex PCR; TCRdb's copy keeps in-frame clones and lacks some. The sample comprises 50,000 to 65,000 clones, 65% to 85% of which are singletons, and about 21% rests with the top ten. Deletions cut 5 bases from V and 7 bases from J, with 18 bases between. The germline CDR1 and CDR2 sequences are SNHLY and FYNNEI. The CDR3 runs 15 residues. The time point: baseline, week 1 (first vaccination visit). Noted treatment: pre-vaccination baseline after standard-of-care therapy. Tumors from donors were new WHO grade 3 or 4 IDH1-mutant astrocytomas with ATRX loss. This receptor was identified in a man aged 18 to 29 with glioma. The chain carries TRBV2 and TRBJ1-5, with D tentatively TRBD1 (5 bases). The input for sequencing was PBMCs, taken from a glioma patient treated with radiotherapy, temozolomide or both. The CDR3 DNA follows: TGTGCCAGCAGTTTCGACCAGGGTTCGAGGCAGCCCCAGCATTTT. This encodes CASSFDQGSRQPQHF.